This T cell receptor (beta chain) was captured in a study of T-cell reconstitution after alpha-beta-depleted transplantation in children. This clonotype occurred many times. Germline CDR1 is DFQATT and CDR2 is SNEGSKA (reference sequence). The CDR3 contains 13 residues. V was shortened by 3 bases and J by 3 bases, with 11 bases between the two germline ends. TCRbeta library preparation incorporated unique molecular identifiers. TCRdb called the PCR reads again in MiXCR, with one record for every CDR3 protein. The sample has around 400,000 distinct CDR3 sequences, around 21% seen once. The source was PBMCs from the stem cell graft donor, collected from the stem cell graft. The chain uses TRBV20-1 and TRBJ2-5; TRBD1 is a possible D gene (6 bases). The receptor was derived from a human donor who donated a stem cell graft to a child with acute myeloid leukemia. DNA for the CDR3: TGCAGTGCTAGTAGGACAGCAGAAGAGACCCAGTACTTC. Protein product: CSASRTAEETQYF.